This T cell receptor (beta chain) was obtained from a study of glioma-infiltrating T cells after dendritic cell vaccination. The germline CDR1 and CDR2 sequences are SGDLS and YYNGEE. After removal of 3 bases from V and 5 bases from J, the junction contained 2 bases not matched to a gene. The CDR3 loop spans 15 amino acids. Time point given: after dendritic cell vaccination, including at tumor progression/relapse. The primer mix had 60 V beta and 13 J beta primers. This table comes from immunoSEQ multiplex PCR, and its TCRdb copy is limited to in-frame clones, with some not included. Counted here are tens of thousands of clones, over 75% occurring once; the ten biggest clones make up roughly 5.6%.

The source is a human donor with glioblastoma. The genes are TRBV9 and TRBJ2-2, with 12 bases lining up with TRBD2. This specimen consisted of blood, obtained after dendritic cell vaccination. DNA of the CDR3: TGTGCCAGCAGCGCCGGACTAGCGGGAACCGGGGAGCTGTTTTTT. It specifies CASSAGLAGTGELFF.